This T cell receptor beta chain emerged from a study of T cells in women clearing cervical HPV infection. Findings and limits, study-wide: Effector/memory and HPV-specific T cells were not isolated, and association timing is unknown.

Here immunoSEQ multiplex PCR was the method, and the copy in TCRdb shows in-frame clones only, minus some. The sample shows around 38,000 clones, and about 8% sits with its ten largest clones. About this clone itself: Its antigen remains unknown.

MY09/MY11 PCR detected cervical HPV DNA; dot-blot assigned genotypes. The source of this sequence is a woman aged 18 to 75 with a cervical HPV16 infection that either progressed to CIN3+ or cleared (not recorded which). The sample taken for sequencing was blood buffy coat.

The part of the CDR3 DNA that was read is TGTGCCAGCAGCTTGGGGGGGAGTAATGAAAAA. Protein product: CASSLGGSNEK. The full-length CDR3 reads as CASSLGGSNEKLFF. The chain links TRBV7-9 to TRBJ1-4; D is possibly TRBD1 (5 bases). The read terminates 3 residues ahead of where the CDR3 ends, so the germline J gene completes it. This CDR3 is 14 amino acids long. The germline V gene has CDR1 SEHNR and CDR2 FQNEAQ (reference sequence). Trimming cost V 3 bases and J 4 bases, with 9 bases left between them.